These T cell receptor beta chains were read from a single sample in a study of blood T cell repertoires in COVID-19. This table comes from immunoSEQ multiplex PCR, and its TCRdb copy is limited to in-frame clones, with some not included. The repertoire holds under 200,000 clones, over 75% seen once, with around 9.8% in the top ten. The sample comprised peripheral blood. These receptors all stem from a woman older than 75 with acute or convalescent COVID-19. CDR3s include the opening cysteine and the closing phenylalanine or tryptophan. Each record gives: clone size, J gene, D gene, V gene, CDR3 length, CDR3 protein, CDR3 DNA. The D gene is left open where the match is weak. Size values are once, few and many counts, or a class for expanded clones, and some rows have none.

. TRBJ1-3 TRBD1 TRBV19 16 CASSHPGGLSGNTIYF TGTGCCAGTAGTCACCCAGGGGGCCTCTCTGGAAACACCATATATTTT
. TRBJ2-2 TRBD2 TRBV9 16 CASSVARGEGTGELFF TGTGCCAGCAGCGTAGCGCGGGGGGAAGGCACCGGGGAGCTGTTTTTT
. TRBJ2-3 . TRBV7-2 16 CASSPYVGGRTDTQYF TGTGCCAGCAGCCCCTATGTCGGGGGAAGAACAGATACGCAGTATTTT
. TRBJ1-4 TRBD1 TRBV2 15 CASSAQTGIEEKLFF TGTGCCAGCAGTGCCCAGACAGGGATAGAGGAAAAACTGTTTTTT
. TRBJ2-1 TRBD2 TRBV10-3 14 CAISETAGVHEQFF TGTGCCATCAGTGAGACTGCGGGAGTGCATGAGCAGTTCTTC
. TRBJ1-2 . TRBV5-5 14 CASSQSPRGDGYTF TGTGCCAGCAGCCAATCCCCCCGGGGGGATGGCTACACCTTC
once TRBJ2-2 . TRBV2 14 CASINYRVAGELFF TGTGCCAGCATAAATTACAGGGTAGCCGGGGAGCTGTTTTTT
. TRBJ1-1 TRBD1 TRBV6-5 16 CASSYTRGLGNTEAFF TGTGCCAGCAGTTACACCAGGGGGCTGGGGAACACTGAAGCTTTCTTT
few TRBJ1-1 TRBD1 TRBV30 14 CAWSLTGAATEAFF TGTGCCTGGAGTCTGACAGGGGCAGCCACTGAAGCTTTCTTT
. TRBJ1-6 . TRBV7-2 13 CASSLDRNSPLHF TGTGCCAGCAGCTTAGACAGAAATTCACCCCTCCACTTT
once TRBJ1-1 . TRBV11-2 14 CASTYNPSTGEAFF TGTGCCAGCACCTACAACCCCTCTACAGGGGAAGCTTTCTTT
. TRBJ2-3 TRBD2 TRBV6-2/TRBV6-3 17 CASSTLLTSGDTDTQYF TGTGCCAGCAGTACTCTCCTGACTAGCGGGGATACAGATACGCAGTATTTT
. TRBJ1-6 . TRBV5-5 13 CASSLQGGSPLHF TGTGCCAGCAGCTTGCAGGGAGGGTCACCCCTCCACTTT
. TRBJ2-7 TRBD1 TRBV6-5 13 CASSRTGYYEQYF TGTGCCAGCAGTCGGACAGGTTACTACGAGCAGTACTTC
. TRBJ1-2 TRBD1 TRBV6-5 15 CASSLSGQGAYGYTF TGTGCCAGCAGTTTGTCGGGACAGGGGGCCTATGGCTACACCTTC
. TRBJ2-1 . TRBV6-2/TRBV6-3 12 CASSPQGGLPFF TGTGCCAGCAGTCCCCAGGGGGGTTTGCCGTTCTTC
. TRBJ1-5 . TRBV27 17 CASSLSIQSLSNQPQHF TGTGCCAGCAGTTTATCGATACAGAGCCTTAGCAATCAGCCCCAGCATTTT
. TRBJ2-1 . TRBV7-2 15 CASSLIWVGGGDQFF TGTGCCAGCAGCTTAATTTGGGTGGGTGGCGGTGATCAGTTCTTC
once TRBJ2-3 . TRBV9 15 CASSVEVASTDTQYF TGTGCCAGCAGCGTAGAAGTAGCTAGCACAGATACGCAGTATTTT
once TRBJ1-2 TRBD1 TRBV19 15 CASSTYLDRNYGYTF TGTGCCAGTAGTACCTACCTGGACAGGAACTATGGCTACACCTTC
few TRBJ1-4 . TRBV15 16 CATSGQEGVAGEKLFF TGTGCCACCAGCGGTCAGGAAGGAGTGGCAGGGGAAAAACTGTTTTTT
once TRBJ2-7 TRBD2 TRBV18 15 CASSPPSGRAYEQYF TGTGCCAGCTCACCACCGTCCGGGAGGGCCTACGAGCAGTACTTC
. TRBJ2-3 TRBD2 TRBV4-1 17 CASSQPGLAAKLDTQYF TGCGCCAGCAGCCAACCCGGACTAGCGGCGAAGTTGGATACGCAGTATTTT
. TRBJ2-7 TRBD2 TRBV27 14 CASSVSGISYEQYF TGTGCCAGCAGTGTCAGCGGGATCTCCTACGAGCAGTACTTC
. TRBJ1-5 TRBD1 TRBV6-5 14 CASSYLQGTQPQHF TGTGCCAGCAGTTACTTACAGGGGACCCAGCCCCAGCATTTT
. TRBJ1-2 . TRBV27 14 CASRPTRYPYGYTF TGTGCCAGCAGGCCGACGCGGTATCCCTATGGCTACACCTTC
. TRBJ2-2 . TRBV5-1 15 CASSLDRGGTGELFF TGCGCCAGCAGCTTGGACAGGGGGGGCACCGGGGAGCTGTTTTTT
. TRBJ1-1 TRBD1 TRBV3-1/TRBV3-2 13 CASSQRRGQSSFF TGTGCCAGCAGCCAGCGTAGGGGGCAGAGTTCTTTCTTT
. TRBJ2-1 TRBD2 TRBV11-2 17 CASSLAPSGGFYNEQFF TGTGCCAGCAGCTTAGCGCCTAGCGGGGGTTTCTACAATGAGCAGTTCTTC